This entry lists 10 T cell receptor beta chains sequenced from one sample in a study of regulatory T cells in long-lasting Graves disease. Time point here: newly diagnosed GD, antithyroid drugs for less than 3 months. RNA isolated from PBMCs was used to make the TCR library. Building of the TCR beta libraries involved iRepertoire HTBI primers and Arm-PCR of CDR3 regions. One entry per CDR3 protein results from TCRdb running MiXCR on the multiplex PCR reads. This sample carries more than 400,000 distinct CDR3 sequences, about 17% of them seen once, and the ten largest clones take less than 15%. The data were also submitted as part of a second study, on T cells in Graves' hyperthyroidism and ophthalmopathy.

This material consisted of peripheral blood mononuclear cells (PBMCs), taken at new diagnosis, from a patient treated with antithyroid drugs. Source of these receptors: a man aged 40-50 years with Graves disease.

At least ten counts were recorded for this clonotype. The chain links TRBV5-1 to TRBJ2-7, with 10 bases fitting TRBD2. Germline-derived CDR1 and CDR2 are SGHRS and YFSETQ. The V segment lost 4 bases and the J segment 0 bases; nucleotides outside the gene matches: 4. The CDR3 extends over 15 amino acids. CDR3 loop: CASSKGTSDSYEQYF. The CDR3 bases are TGCGCCAGCAGCAAGGGGACTAGCGACTCCTACGAGCAGTACTTC.

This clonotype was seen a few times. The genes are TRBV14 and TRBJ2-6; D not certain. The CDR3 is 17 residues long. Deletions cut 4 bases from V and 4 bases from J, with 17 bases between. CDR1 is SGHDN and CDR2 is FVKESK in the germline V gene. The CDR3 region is CASSPTTTAPGANVLTF. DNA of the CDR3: TGTGCCAGCAGCCCCACTACCACAGCCCCCGGGGCCAACGTCCTGACTTTC.

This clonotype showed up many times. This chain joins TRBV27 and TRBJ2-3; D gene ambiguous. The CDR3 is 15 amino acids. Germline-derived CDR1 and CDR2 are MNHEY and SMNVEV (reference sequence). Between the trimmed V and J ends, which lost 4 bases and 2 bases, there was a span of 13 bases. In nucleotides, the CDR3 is TGTGCCAGCAGTTCTGAGACTGCCCCCACAGATACGCAGTATTTT. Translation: CASSSETAPTDTQYF.

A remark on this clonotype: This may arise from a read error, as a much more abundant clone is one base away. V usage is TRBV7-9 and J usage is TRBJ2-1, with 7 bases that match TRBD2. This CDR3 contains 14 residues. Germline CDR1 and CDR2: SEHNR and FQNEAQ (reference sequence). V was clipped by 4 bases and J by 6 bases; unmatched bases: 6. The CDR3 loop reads CASSWGRAPNEQFF. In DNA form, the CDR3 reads TGTGCCAGCAGCTGGGGGAGGGCGCCCAATGAGCAGTTCTTC.

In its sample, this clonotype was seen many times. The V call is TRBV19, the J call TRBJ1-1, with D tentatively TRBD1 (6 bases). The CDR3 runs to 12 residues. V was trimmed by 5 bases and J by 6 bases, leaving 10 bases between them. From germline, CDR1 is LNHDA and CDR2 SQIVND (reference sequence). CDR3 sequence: CASSWGLAEAFF. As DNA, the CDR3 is TGTGCCAGTAGTTGGGGGCTGGCTGAAGCTTTCTTT. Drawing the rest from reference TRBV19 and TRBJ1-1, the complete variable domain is DGGITQSPKYLFRKEGQNVTLSCEQNLNHDAMYWYRQDPGQGLRLIYYSQIVNDFQKGDIAEGYSVSREKKESFPLTVTSAQKNPTAFYLCASSWGLAEAFFGQGTRLTVV.

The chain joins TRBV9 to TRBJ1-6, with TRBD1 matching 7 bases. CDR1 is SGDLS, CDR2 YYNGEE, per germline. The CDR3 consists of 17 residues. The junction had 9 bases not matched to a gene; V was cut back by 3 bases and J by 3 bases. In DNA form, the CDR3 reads TGTGCCAGCAGCGCTCCCCCAGGGGGAATCTATAATTCACCCCTCCACTTT. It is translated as CASSAPPGGIYNSPLHF.

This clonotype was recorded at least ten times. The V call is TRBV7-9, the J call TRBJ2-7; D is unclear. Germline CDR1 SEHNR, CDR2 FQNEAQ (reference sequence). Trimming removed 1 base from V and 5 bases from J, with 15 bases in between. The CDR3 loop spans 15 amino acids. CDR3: CASSLESSGPDEQYF. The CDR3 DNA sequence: TGTGCCAGCAGCTTAGAGTCTAGTGGCCCTGACGAGCAGTACTTC.

The CDR3: CSVAWTGTYEQYF. Written as DNA, the CDR3 is TGCAGCGTTGCCTGGACAGGGACCTACGAGCAGTACTTC. The chain uses TRBV29-1 and TRBJ2-7; 8 bases align to TRBD1. V dropped 4 bases and J dropped 2; count of bases not matched to a gene: 4. The CDR3 is 13 amino acids. Germline values: CDR1 SQVTM, CDR2 ANQGSEA.

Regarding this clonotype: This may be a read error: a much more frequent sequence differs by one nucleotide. CDR3 sequence reads: CASSQTGGIHEQFF. In DNA form, the CDR3 reads TGTGCCAGCAGTCAGACAGGGGGGATCCACGAGCAGTTCTTC. The rearrangement uses TRBV28 and TRBJ2-7; 9 nucleotides agree with TRBD1. The J call may be faulty, since TRBJ2-1 better matches the DNA end. CDR1 is MDHEN and CDR2 is SYDVKM in the germline V gene. The CDR3 has 14 residues.

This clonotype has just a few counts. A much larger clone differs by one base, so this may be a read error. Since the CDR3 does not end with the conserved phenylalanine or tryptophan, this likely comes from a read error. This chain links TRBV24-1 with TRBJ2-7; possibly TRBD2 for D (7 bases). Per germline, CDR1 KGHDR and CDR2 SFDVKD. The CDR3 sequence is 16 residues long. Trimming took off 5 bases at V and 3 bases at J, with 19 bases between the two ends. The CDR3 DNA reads TGTGCCACCAGTGCCCCTCCCAGGGGCGGGGGCTACGAGCAGTACTCC. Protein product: CATSAPPRGGGYEQYS.